The next 24 T cell receptor beta chains were all read from a single sample in a study of OX40 agonist ivuxolimab in advanced cancers. TCRdb's copy holds only in-frame clones and misses some; the assay was immunoSEQ multiplex PCR. In the table there are tens of thousands of clones, around 85% of which are singletons. Sequencing used CD4+ or CD8+ T cells sorted from blood, obtained in a trial of the OX40 agonist ivuxolimab. All receptors come from an adult with an advanced solid tumor such as melanoma, head and neck, liver or kidney cancer.

The chain joins TRBV19 to TRBJ2-1; TRBD2 matches at 7 bases. The CDR3 is 16 amino acids. Trimming at V came to 3 bases and at J to 3 bases, leaving 8 bases not matched to a gene. Germline V gene data show CDR1 as LNHDA and CDR2 as SQIVND (reference sequence). This CDR3 is CASSILPAGVYNEQFF. DNA for the CDR3: TGTGCCAGTAGTATCCTTCCGGCGGGAGTCTACAATGAGCAGTTCTTC.

The rearrangement joins TRBV4-1 to TRBJ2-3; the match to TRBD2 covers 9 bases. Germline loops: CDR1 MGHRA, CDR2 YSYEKL. This CDR3 region has 16 residues. Unmatched junction bases numbered 9, after V lost 3 bases and J lost 5 bases. CDR3 sequence (DNA): TGCGCCAGCAGCCATGAAGGCGGGAGGGTGGTAGATACGCAGTATTTT. Its translation: CASSHEGGRVVDTQYF.

The rearrangement links TRBV5-5 to TRBJ2-7, with D hard to call. Looked up from germline, CDR1 is SGHKS and CDR2 is YYEKEE (reference sequence). V shed 2 bases and J shed 6 bases, with 15 bases lying between them. This CDR3 region has 14 residues. Here the CDR3 reads CASSFLSTPPEQYF. CDR3 nucleotides: TGTGCCAGCAGCTTCTTAAGTACCCCTCCCGAGCAGTACTTC.

This chain uses TRBV5-1 with TRBJ1-4, with 9 bases matching TRBD1. Trimming at V came to 4 bases and at J to 8 bases, leaving 6 bases not matched to a gene. The CDR3 length is 14 residues. From germline, CDR1 is SGHRS and CDR2 YFSETQ. CDR3 protein: CASSLRDRDEKLFF. The CDR3 DNA is TGCGCCAGCAGCCTCCGGGACAGGGACGAAAAACTGTTTTTT.

This chain uses TRBV5-4 with TRBJ2-5, with a weak D call TRBD1 (6 bases). Trimming removed 2 bases from V and 3 bases from J, with 8 bases in between. The CDR3 is made up of 13 amino acids. From germline, CDR1 is SGHNT and CDR2 YYREEE (reference sequence). The DNA for the CDR3 is TGTGCCAGCAGCTTTGAGGGGGAAGAGACCCAGTACTTC. It yields the protein CASSFEGEETQYF.

The rearrangement joins TRBV11-3 to TRBJ2-4, with 8 bases identical to TRBD1. Trimming cost V 0 bases and J 9 bases; bases outside gene matches: 4. Germline lookup yields CDR1 SGHNT and CDR2 YENEEA. CDR3 length: 14 residues. The CDR3: CASSLDRGQVIQYF. In DNA form, the CDR3 reads TGTGCCAGCAGCTTAGACAGGGGGCAGGTCATTCAGTACTTC. Using reference TRBV11-3 and TRBJ2-4 for the parts outside the CDR3, the full variable domain is EAGVVQSPRYKIIEKKQPVAFWCNPISGHNTLYWYLQNLGQGPELLIRYENEEAVDDSQLPKDRFSAERLKGVDSTLKIQPAELGDSAVYLCASSLDRGQVIQYFGAGTRLSVL.

The chain links TRBV7-8 to TRBJ1-5; 7 nucleotides agree with TRBD1. Germline V CDR1 and CDR2: SGHVS, FQNEAQ. The CDR3 sequence is 17 residues long. V shed 5 bases, J shed 3 bases, and the junction held 13 bases outside the gene matches. The CDR3 region is CASSPGFKGGANQPQHF. The CDR3 DNA is TGTGCCAGCAGCCCAGGCTTTAAAGGGGGCGCCAATCAGCCCCAGCATTTT.

Regarding this clone: The same CDR3 arises from other DNA sequences in this sample as well. V gene TRBV18 combines with J gene TRBJ2-2; no clear D. V lost 6 bases and J 3 bases, leaving 2 bases between the germline ends. Germline V CDR1 and CDR2: KGHSH, LQKENI. This CDR3 is built from 11 residues. The CDR3 DNA reads as TGTGCCAGCTCGGACACCGGGGAGCTGTTTTTT. It translates to CASSDTGELFF.

The chain uses TRBV16 and TRBJ1-5; D perhaps matches TRBD1 (5 bases). The CDR3 contains 15 residues. Germline CDR1 is KGHSY and CDR2 is FQNENV. Trimming shortened V by 4 bases and J by 4 bases, and 14 bases separated the two germline ends. The CDR3, as DNA: TGTGCCAGCAGCCTCACCCCGGGACTTAATCAGCCCCAGCATTTT. It yields the protein CASSLTPGLNQPQHF.

The J gene is TRBJ1-5, the V gene TRBV6-5, with D perhaps matching TRBD1 (6 bases). Germline V gives CDR1 MNHEY, CDR2 SVGAGI. There are 14 residues in the CDR3. The V end lost 8 bases, the J end lost 3 bases, and 14 bases lay between the germline ends. The CDR3 region has the DNA TGTGCCAGCTGGGGGCAGGGATTCAATCAGCCCCAGCATTTT. Translated: CASWGQGFNQPQHF.

This clone was counted between two and nine times. V is TRBV18 and J is TRBJ2-2, with D perhaps assigned TRBD1 or TRBD2 (5 bases each). The CDR3 runs 18 residues. The germline V gene encodes CDR1 KGHSH and CDR2 LQKENI. Trimming removed 2 bases from V and 7 bases from J, with 23 bases in between. The CDR3 reads CASSPMVGTEVSNGELFF. CDR3 DNA sequence: TGTGCCAGCTCACCAATGGTGGGGACGGAGGTTAGCAACGGGGAGCTGTTTTTT.

This clone is categorized as medium-sized. The gene calls are TRBV6-5 and TRBJ1-5; 8 bases fit TRBD1. The CDR3 has 14 amino acids. The junction had 6 bases not matched to a gene; V was cut back by 4 bases and J by 7 bases. CDR1 and CDR2 (germline): MNHEY, SVGAGI. The CDR3 here is CASSSGQEGQPQHF. Here the CDR3 DNA reads TGTGCCAGCAGTTCGGGACAGGAGGGACAGCCCCAGCATTTT.

The chain joins TRBV5-4 to TRBJ2-7; D is perhaps TRBD1 or TRBD2 (5 bases each). The V end was cut by 4 bases, the J end by 2 bases, with 16 bases between. The germline V gene encodes CDR1 SGHNT and CDR2 YYREEE (reference sequence). The CDR3 is 15 residues long. The CDR3, as DNA: TGTGCCAGCAGCCCCCGGGGCAACCTTCCCTACGAGCAGTACTTC. Amino acids: CASSPRGNLPYEQYF.

The chain joins TRBV7-9 to TRBJ2-5; 9 nucleotides match TRBD1. From germline, CDR1 is SEHNR and CDR2 FQNEAQ (reference sequence). The V gene end was trimmed by 4 bases and the J gene end by 5 bases; junction bases not matched to a gene: 8. The CDR3 is made up of 15 amino acids. The CDR3 is CASSSTGGVFETQYF. The CDR3 DNA sequence: TGTGCCAGCAGCTCAACAGGGGGCGTATTTGAGACCCAGTACTTC.

The V call is TRBV14, the J call TRBJ2-7; 8 bases fit TRBD2. From germline, CDR1 is SGHDN and CDR2 FVKESK. The length of the CDR3 is 14 residues. V gave up 2 bases and J gave up 9 bases; unmatched junction bases: 9. CDR3 amino acids: CASSQPGLEVGQYF. CDR3 nucleotides: TGTGCCAGCAGCCAACCGGGACTAGAGGTCGGGCAGTACTTC.

V usage is TRBV6-5 and J usage is TRBJ1-2; 7 bases line up with TRBD1. The CDR3 runs to 15 residues. Germline V lookup: CDR1 MNHEY, CDR2 SVGAGI. J was trimmed by 4 bases and V by 5 bases; bases with no gene match: 10. The CDR3 DNA follows: TGTGCCAGCAGTCGCCGACAGGGTGGGAGCTATGGCTACACCTTC. Its translation: CASSRRQGGSYGYTF.

The chain has TRBV7-9 and TRBJ1-2; 7 positions agree with TRBD1. J gave up 2 bases and V 2 bases, and 14 bases lay outside the gene matches. Germline CDR1 is SEHNR and CDR2 is FQNEAQ (reference sequence). The CDR3 totals 18 residues. In nucleotides, the CDR3 is TGTGCCAGCAGCTTAAAGGGAGGACAGGACTATTCCAACTATGGCTACACCTTC. It yields the protein CASSLKGGQDYSNYGYTF.

The chain joins TRBV5-6 to TRBJ1-5; D call uncertain. V was clipped by 1 base and J by 7 bases, with 9 bases between them. This CDR3 region has 13 residues. From germline, CDR1 is SGHDT and CDR2 YYEEEE. CDR3 sequence (DNA): TGTGCCAGCAGCTTGTACCTAAGGCAGCCCCAGCATTTT. Translated, it gives CASSLYLRQPQHF.

The chain links TRBV28 to TRBJ2-7, with 7 bases matching TRBD2. This CDR3 has 15 amino acids. CDR1 MDHEN and CDR2 SYDVKM come from the germline V gene. V shed 4 bases, J shed 2 bases, and the junction held 8 bases outside the gene matches. In DNA, the CDR3 is TGTGCCAGCAGTTGGGGGGGGATAGGAACCTACGAGCAGTACTTC. Protein product: CASSWGGIGTYEQYF.

V is TRBV11-3 and J is TRBJ2-7; either TRBD1 or TRBD2 may supply D (5 bases each). V lost 5 bases and J lost 3, with 8 bases in between. The CDR3 is 12 residues long. The germline V gene encodes CDR1 SGHNT and CDR2 YENEEA. The CDR3: CASSPRGYEQYF. CDR3 coding DNA: TGTGCCAGCAGCCCGAGGGGCTACGAGCAGTACTTC. Combining the CDR3 with reference TRBV11-3 and TRBJ2-7 gives the whole variable domain EAGVVQSPRYKIIEKKQPVAFWCNPISGHNTLYWYLQNLGQGPELLIRYENEEAVDDSQLPKDRFSAERLKGVDSTLKIQPAELGDSAVYLCASSPRGYEQYFGPGTRLTVT.

The chain links TRBV30 to TRBJ1-2; D remains unclear. The CDR3 runs to 11 residues. The germline V gene encodes CDR1 GTSNPN and CDR2 SVGIG (reference sequence). The germline V and J ends were trimmed by 0 bases and 14 bases, with 13 bases remaining between them. The chain's CDR3 is CAWSVGGGGTF. The CDR3 DNA sequence: TGTGCCTGGAGTGTAGGCGGCGGTGGGACCTTC.

The chain couples TRBV5-6 to TRBJ2-1, with a tentative D call TRBD1 (5 bases). This CDR3 spans 14 amino acids. Trimming shortened V by 2 bases and J by 6 bases, and 12 bases separated the two germline ends. Germline V gives CDR1 SGHDT, CDR2 YYEEEE. The CDR3 nucleotides are TGTGCCAGCAGCTTTAGGGGCGTAGGCAATGAGCAGTTCTTC. Translation: CASSFRGVGNEQFF.

The CDR3 sequence: CASSLAGVNPGTDTQYF. CDR3 in DNA: TGTGCCAGCAGTTTAGCGGGAGTGAATCCTGGCACAGATACGCAGTATTTT. The V gene is TRBV28, the J gene TRBJ2-3, with 7 positions matching TRBD2. The CDR3 sequence is 17 residues long. The junction had 9 bases not matched to a gene; V was cut back by 2 bases and J by 1 base. Germline V gives CDR1 MDHEN, CDR2 SYDVKM.

The rearrangement links TRBV27 to TRBJ2-3; TRBD1 matches 7 bases. This CDR3 is 15 amino acids long. Per germline, CDR1 MNHEY and CDR2 SMNVEV (reference sequence). Trimming took 5 bases from V and 0 from J; bases not matched to a gene: 5. The CDR3 loop reads CASSPGTESTDTQYF. CDR3 DNA sequence: TGTGCCAGCAGTCCCGGGACAGAGAGCACAGATACGCAGTATTTT.